These 19 T cell receptor beta chains were all obtained from the same sample, sequenced in a study of blood T cell repertoires in COVID-19. Clones were sequenced by immunoSEQ multiplex PCR, and TCRdb holds only the in-frame ones, with some missing. The sample yields a few hundred thousand clones, around 80% seen once. Sequencing was performed on peripheral blood. These receptor sequences come from a woman older than 75 with active or convalescent COVID-19.

This clone was counted a single time. This chain joins TRBV4-2 and TRBJ1-2, with 11 bases matching TRBD1. Germline V CDR1 and CDR2: LGHNA, YNFKEQ. CDR3 length equals 15 residues. With 1 base clipped from V and 7 bases from J, the junction kept 5 bases outside the gene matches. CDR3 nucleotide sequence: TGTGCCAGCAGCCAAGTGGGACAGGGGGTCCGTGGCTACACCTTC. Its translation is CASSQVGQGVRGYTF.

This chain links TRBV13 with TRBJ1-5; D is undetermined. V lost 7 bases to trimming and J lost 1 base, with 11 bases between them. The V gene's germline CDR1 is PRHDT and CDR2 FYEKMQ (reference sequence). This CDR3 is built from 14 residues. CDR3 residues: CASTIRGSNQPQHF. The CDR3 DNA follows: TGTGCCAGCACCATCCGAGGGAGCAATCAGCCCCAGCATTTT.

V is TRBV19 and J is TRBJ1-6, with TRBD1 matching 8 bases. This CDR3 region has 16 residues. V trimming: 7 bases; J trimming: 4 bases; junction bases outside the gene matches: 9. Germline CDR1 reads LNHDA; CDR2 reads SQIVND (reference sequence). CDR3 bases: TGTGCCAGTACCCCGGACAGGGCTTATTATAATTCACCCCTCCACTTT. This gives the protein CASTPDRAYYNSPLHF.

The CDR3 DNA is TGTGCCAGCAGTTTTCCAGGAATTAACTATGGCTACACCTTC. Its protein product is CASSFPGINYGYTF. The chain employs TRBV28 and TRBJ1-2; D remains unclear. Trimming left V 3 bases short and J 1 base short, with 9 bases between. Per the germline V gene, CDR1 is MDHEN and CDR2 is SYDVKM. The CDR3 consists of 14 residues.

This clone appeared once. This chain joins TRBV19 and TRBJ2-2, with TRBD2 matching over 11 bases. CDR3 length: 17 residues. CDR1 and CDR2 (germline): LNHDA, SQIVND (reference sequence). V was pared by 10 bases and J by 3 bases, with 13 bases of the junction left unmatched. CDR3 nucleotides: TGTGCCACTAGAGTTCTAGCGGGGGGACCCTACACCGGGGAGCTGTTTTTT. Encoded protein: CATRVLAGGPYTGELFF.

This clone was counted a single time. The V and J genes are TRBV9 and TRBJ2-1; 10 bases agree with TRBD2. CDR1 and CDR2 (germline): SGDLS, YYNGEE. The CDR3 runs 15 residues. V was clipped by 0 bases and J by 7 bases; unmatched bases: 4. In DNA, the CDR3 is TGTGCCAGCAGCGTAGGTAGCGGGGGGTGGAATGAGCAGTTCTTC. Amino acids: CASSVGSGGWNEQFF.

The chain couples TRBV12-5 to TRBJ2-7, with TRBD2 matching 8 bases. Trimming cost V 7 bases and J 6 bases; bases outside gene matches: 20. Germline V gives CDR1 LGHNT, CDR2 FRNRAP. CDR3 length: 17 residues. CDR3 in amino acids: CASAPGSGSDYGGEQYF. The CDR3 DNA is TGTGCTAGTGCTCCGGGGAGCGGGAGTGACTACGGTGGCGAGCAGTACTTC.

V usage is TRBV4-1 and J usage is TRBJ1-6; 7 bases match TRBD1. Per the germline V gene, CDR1 is MGHRA and CDR2 is YSYEKL. The CDR3 length is 15 residues. The J segment lost 10 bases and the V segment lost 0 bases, leaving 6 bases of the junction unmatched. CDR3 sequence reads: CASSQDEQGGSPLHF. The DNA of the CDR3 is TGCGCCAGCAGCCAAGATGAGCAGGGGGGATCACCCCTCCACTTT.

The chain uses TRBV9 and TRBJ2-1, with D hard to call. The germline gives CDR1 SGDLS, CDR2 YYNGEE. This CDR3 has 14 amino acids. V was shortened by 4 bases and J by 6 bases, with 14 bases between the two germline ends. In nucleotides, the CDR3 is TGTGCCAGCAGCTCTGCGGAGCCTCCCAATGAGCAGTTCTTC. It codes for CASSSAEPPNEQFF.

This clone was observed once. The V and J genes are TRBV28 and TRBJ2-5, with 8 bases aligning to TRBD2. Looked up from germline, CDR1 is MDHEN and CDR2 is SYDVKM. The CDR3 is made up of 16 amino acids. V trimming: 3 bases; J trimming: 4 bases; junction bases outside the gene matches: 10. The CDR3 DNA is TGTGCCAGCAGTTTTGCGGGTCGGGCGGGAGGAGAGACCCAGTACTTC. Translated, it gives CASSFAGRAGGETQYF.

The table lists this clone with a few counts. This chain joins TRBV4-3 and TRBJ2-7; D is perhaps TRBD2 (6 bases). Trimming took 1 base from V and 4 from J, leaving 11 bases between them. Germline V gene data show CDR1 as LGHNA and CDR2 as YSLEER. The CDR3 extends over 14 amino acids. In nucleotides, the CDR3 is TGCGCCAGCAGCCAAGGGAGGGGCCTGTACGAGCAGTACTTC. This encodes CASSQGRGLYEQYF.

This rearrangement joins TRBV5-1 to TRBJ2-5, with D maybe TRBD2 (5 bases). Trimming cost V 4 bases and J 1 base, with 17 bases left between them. Germline loops: CDR1 SGHRS, CDR2 YFSETQ. The CDR3 extends over 16 amino acids. CDR3 sequence reads: CASSPAGAALQETQYF. CDR3 DNA: TGCGCCAGCAGCCCCGCCGGAGCGGCCCTCCAAGAGACCCAGTACTTC. The entire variable domain, with the rest obtained from reference TRBV5-1 and TRBJ2-5, is as follows: KAGVTQTPRYLIKTRGQQVTLSCSPISGHRSVSWYQQTPGQGLQFLFEYFSETQRNKGNFPGRFSGRQFSNSRSEMNVSTLELGDSALYLCASSPAGAALQETQYFGPGTRLLVL.

The table lists this clone with a few counts. The chain recombines TRBV7-2 with TRBJ2-2; 9 bases align to TRBD1. V lost 1 base and J lost 5; bases outside the gene matches: 2. Germline CDR1 reads SGHTA; CDR2 reads FQGNSA. This CDR3 contains 15 residues. The CDR3 coding sequence is TGTGCCAGCAGCTTAGTACAGGGGGCTACCGGGGAGCTGTTTTTT. This translates into CASSLVQGATGELFF. Full variable domain (rest looked up from reference TRBV7-2 and TRBJ2-2): GAGVSQSPSNKVTEKGKDVELRCDPISGHTALYWYRQSLGQGLEFLIYFQGNSAPDKSGLPSDRFSAERTGGSVSTLTIQRTQQEDSAVYLCASSLVQGATGELFFGEGSRLTVL.

The chain recombines TRBV11-3 with TRBJ2-3; the match to TRBD1 covers 7 bases. V lost 4 bases, J lost 1 base, and 8 bases stayed unmatched. Germline-derived CDR1 and CDR2 are SGHNT and YENEEA. This CDR3 spans 16 amino acids. CDR3 bases: TGTGCCAGCAGCTCGGGGCCGGGGACAGGCACAGATACGCAGTATTTT. Protein product: CASSSGPGTGTDTQYF. The variable domain in full, with the rest retrieved from reference TRBV11-3 and TRBJ2-3, is EAGVVQSPRYKIIEKKQPVAFWCNPISGHNTLYWYLQNLGQGPELLIRYENEEAVDDSQLPKDRFSAERLKGVDSTLKIQPAELGDSAVYLCASSSGPGTGTDTQYFGPGTRLTVL.

V is TRBV18 and J is TRBJ2-7; TRBD1 matches 8 bases. The CDR3 runs to 14 residues. Germline CDR1 reads KGHSH; CDR2 reads LQKENI. V shed 5 bases, J shed 2 bases, and the junction held 5 bases outside the gene matches. In DNA form, the CDR3 reads TGTGCCAGCTCATCTGGACAGGGTCCCTACGAGCAGTACTTC. This sequence encodes CASSSGQGPYEQYF.

The chain carries TRBV7-2 and TRBJ2-7; 9 bases line up with TRBD1. The germline CDR1 and CDR2 sequences are SGHTA and FQGNSA. There are 14 residues in the CDR3. The ends lost 4 bases at V and 4 bases at J; junction bases unmatched: 5. CDR3: CASSSQGAEYEQYF. In nucleotides, the CDR3 is TGTGCCAGCAGCTCACAGGGGGCGGAATACGAGCAGTACTTC.

This clone has only one observation. The chain carries TRBV4-3 and TRBJ2-1; D may be TRBD2 (7 bases). V lost 2 bases and J 2 bases, leaving 13 bases between the germline ends. Germline V gives CDR1 LGHNA, CDR2 YSLEER. The CDR3 loop spans 16 amino acids. The CDR3 bases are TGCGCCAGCAGCCAAATCGCGGGGGCGACCTACAATGAGCAGTTCTTC. Its translation: CASSQIAGATYNEQFF.

This chain connects TRBV19 to TRBJ1-2; TRBD1 is a possible D gene (5 bases). The CDR3 is 13 residues long. Germline loops: CDR1 LNHDA, CDR2 SQIVND (reference sequence). V shed 3 bases and J shed 2 bases, with 7 bases lying between them. The CDR3 bases are TGTGCCAGTAGTATCCGGGGGAACTATGGCTACACCTTC. Translated: CASSIRGNYGYTF. Complete variable domain (other parts from reference TRBV19 and TRBJ1-2): DGGITQSPKYLFRKEGQNVTLSCEQNLNHDAMYWYRQDPGQGLRLIYYSQIVNDFQKGDIAEGYSVSREKKESFPLTVTSAQKNPTAFYLCASSIRGNYGYTFGSGTRLTVV.

The chain joins TRBV6-5 to TRBJ2-1, with a possible D match to TRBD1 (7 bases). Germline CDR1 reads MNHEY; CDR2 reads SVGAGI. The CDR3 is 15 residues long. Deletions cut 6 bases from V and 5 bases from J, with 17 bases between. The CDR3 nucleotides are TGTGCCAGCAGCCCGAGACAGGGAGGACACAATGAGCAGTTCTTC. Its translation is CASSPRQGGHNEQFF.